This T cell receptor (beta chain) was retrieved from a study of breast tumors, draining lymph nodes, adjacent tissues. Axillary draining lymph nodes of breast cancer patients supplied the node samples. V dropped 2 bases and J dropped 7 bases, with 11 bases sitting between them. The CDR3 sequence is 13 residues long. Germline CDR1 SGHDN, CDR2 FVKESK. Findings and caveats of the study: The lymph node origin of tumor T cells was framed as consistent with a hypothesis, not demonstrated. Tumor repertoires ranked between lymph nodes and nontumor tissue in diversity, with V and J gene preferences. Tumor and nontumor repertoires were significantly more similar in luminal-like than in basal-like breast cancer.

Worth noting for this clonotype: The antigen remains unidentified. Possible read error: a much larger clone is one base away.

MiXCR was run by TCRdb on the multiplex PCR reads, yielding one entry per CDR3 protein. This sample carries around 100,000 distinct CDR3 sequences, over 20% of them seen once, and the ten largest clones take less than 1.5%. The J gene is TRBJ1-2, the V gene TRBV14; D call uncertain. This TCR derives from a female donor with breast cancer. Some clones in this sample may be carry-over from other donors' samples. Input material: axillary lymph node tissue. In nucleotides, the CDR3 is TGTGCCAGCAGCCAATCAGATCCTCGTGGCTACACCTTC. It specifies CASSQSDPRGYTF.